This T cell receptor beta chain was found in a study of CD8+ T cells in alopecia areata. Study-wide findings and caveats: Clonality exceeded that of normal scalp in lesional scalp, most notably in alopecia totalis/universalis. Both scalp clonality and the expanded CD8+ clones among the top 100 showed a significant decrease with tofacitinib.

The treatment here: oral pan-JAK inhibitor, 5-10 mg twice daily. Alopecia areata patients provided lesional scalp punch biopsies and peripheral blood. CDR3 length: 15 amino acids. The germline V and J ends were trimmed by 4 bases and 6 bases, with 19 bases remaining between them. CDR1 and CDR2 (germline): SQVTM, ANQGSEA. Points on this clone: Its target is not known.

Extracted from the samples, RNA was reverse transcribed into cDNA to serve as the sequencing template. Assay: immunoSEQ multiplex PCR; the TCRdb copy retains only in-frame clones and omits some. The sample carries about 270,000 clones, about 60% recorded once. V usage is TRBV29-1 and J usage is TRBJ2-1; the D gene is possibly TRBD2 (6 bases). The sequence was collected from a human donor with alopecia areata. Sequencing was performed on CD4+ T cells sorted from blood, taken around week 54, from a patient treated with tofacitinib. The DNA of the CDR3 is TGCAGCGTTGCGCCCCCCGGGGGATTCTTCAATGAGCAGTTCTTC. The encoded protein is CSVAPPGGFFNEQFF.